The text below deals with one T cell receptor (beta chain). V lost 5 bases, J lost 8 bases, and 10 bases lay in between. CDR3 length equals 12 residues. The germline gives CDR1 LNHDA, CDR2 SQIVND (reference sequence). RNA transcripts provided the template for amplifying TCR beta CDR3 regions. First-round RT-PCR employed HTBI primers, with a second-round multiplex PCR after it. MiXCR was run by TCRdb on the multiplex PCR reads, yielding one entry per CDR3 protein. Seen here are 660,000 or so distinct CDR3 sequences, over 40% observed once, and the top ten hold more than 2.5%. The sample belongs to a study of Graves' ophthalmopathy and Graves' hyperthyroidism. Additional autoimmune diseases, uncontrolled infections, pregnancy or lactation disqualified patients.

This chain joins TRBV19 and TRBJ1-3; TRBD1 might be the D (5 bases). Material: peripheral blood. The source is an adult man with Graves' ophthalmopathy. CDR3 sequence: CASSQGTYTIYF. Written as DNA, the CDR3 is TGTGCCAGTAGTCAGGGTACCTACACCATATATTTT.